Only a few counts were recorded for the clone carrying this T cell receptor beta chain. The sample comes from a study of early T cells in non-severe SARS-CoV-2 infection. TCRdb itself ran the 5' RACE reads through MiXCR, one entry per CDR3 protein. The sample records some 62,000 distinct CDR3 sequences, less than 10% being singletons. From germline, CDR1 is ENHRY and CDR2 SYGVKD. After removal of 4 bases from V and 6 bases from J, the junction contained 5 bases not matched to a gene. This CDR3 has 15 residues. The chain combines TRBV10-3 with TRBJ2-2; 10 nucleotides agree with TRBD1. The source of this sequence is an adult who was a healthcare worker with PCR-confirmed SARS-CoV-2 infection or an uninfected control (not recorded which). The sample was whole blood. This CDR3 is CAISGQGAKPGELFF. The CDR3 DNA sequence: TGTGCCATCAGTGGACAGGGGGCTAAGCCCGGGGAGCTGTTTTTT.